This note documents a single TCR beta chain sequence. Its target is unknown. The time point: pre-treatment sample, taken before nivolumab and TIL therapy. Sequencing used immunoSEQ v3. The method was immunoSEQ multiplex PCR; TCRdb's version includes in-frame clones alone and lacks a portion of them. The sample includes about 52,000 clones, around three quarters of them seen just once. This entry comes from a study of TIL therapy for anti-PD-1-resistant metastatic lung cancer. Background on the study: Half of patients were current or former smokers.

General observations from the study: This highly selected cohort may not generalize to typical lung cancer patients.

The receptor was isolated from a woman between 25 and 80 years old with non-small cell lung cancer. The material sequenced was blood, taken at baseline.

The CDR3, as DNA: TGTGCCAGCACCATCGAGGAATCTGGAAACACCATATATTTT. This codes for CASTIEESGNTIYF. J is TRBJ1-3 and V is TRBV6-6, with D hard to call. The length of the CDR3 is 14 residues. Germline V lookup: CDR1 MNHNY, CDR2 SVGAGI (reference sequence). V shed 7 bases and J shed 1 base, with 11 bases lying between them.